Listed below are T cell receptor beta chains from one sample, sequenced in a study of blood T cell repertoires in COVID-19. Repertoires were generated with immunoSEQ multiplex PCR, while TCRdb's copy carries only in-frame clones and drops some. The sample lists approximately 110,000 clones, approximately 81% seen once, with 6% in the top ten. The sample was peripheral blood. The source is an elderly man with COVID-19, enrolled during active disease. CDR3s include the opening cysteine and the closing phenylalanine or tryptophan. A D gene is named only where the DNA matches it firmly. Expanded clones get a size class; other rows say once, few or many, or leave the size out.

J: TRBJ1-4
V: TRBV11-2
size: .
D: .
CDR3: CASSAQVSNEKLFF
DNA: TGTGCCAGCAGCGCACAGGTTTCAAATGAAAAACTGTTTTTT

J: TRBJ2-5
V: TRBV20-1
size: .
D: .
CDR3: CSAVFRETQYF
DNA: TGCAGTGCTGTGTTTCGGGAGACCCAGTACTTC

J: TRBJ2-7
V: TRBV13
size: .
D: TRBD2
CDR3: CASSGSYLGLAGVQDEQYF
DNA: TGTGCCAGCAGCGGATCCTATCTGGGACTAGCGGGAGTACAGGACGAGCAGTACTTC

J: TRBJ2-3
V: TRBV5-1
size: .
D: TRBD2
CDR3: CASSLGTSGKLDTQYF
DNA: TGCGCCAGCAGCCTCGGGACTAGCGGGAAATTAGATACGCAGTATTTT

J: TRBJ2-1
V: TRBV21-1
size: few
D: .
CDR3: CASSPGPPGGNEQFF
DNA: TGTGCCAGCAGTCCGGGCCCTCCCGGAGGCAATGAGCAGTTCTTC

J: TRBJ2-3
V: TRBV29-1
size: .
D: .
CDR3: CSVEGIGGPDTQYF
DNA: TGCAGCGTTGAAGGGATAGGGGGTCCAGATACGCAGTATTTT

J: TRBJ2-3
V: TRBV21-1
size: few
D: .
CDR3: CASSKGVSGRSSTDTQYF
DNA: TGTGCCAGCAGCAAAGGTGTTAGCGGGAGGTCTAGCACAGATACGCAGTATTTT

J: TRBJ2-7
V: TRBV28
size: .
D: .
CDR3: CASSSRPGLPYEQYF
DNA: TGTGCCAGCAGTTCTAGACCGGGACTCCCCTACGAGCAGTACTTC

J: TRBJ2-7
V: TRBV29-1
size: once
D: .
CDR3: CSVQDPGSPEQYF
DNA: TGCAGCGTCCAGGACCCAGGGTCCCCCGAGCAGTACTTC

J: TRBJ1-6
V: TRBV6-5
size: .
D: TRBD1
CDR3: CASLQDREYSPLHF
DNA: TGTGCCAGTCTCCAGGACAGGGAGTATTCACCCCTCCACTTT